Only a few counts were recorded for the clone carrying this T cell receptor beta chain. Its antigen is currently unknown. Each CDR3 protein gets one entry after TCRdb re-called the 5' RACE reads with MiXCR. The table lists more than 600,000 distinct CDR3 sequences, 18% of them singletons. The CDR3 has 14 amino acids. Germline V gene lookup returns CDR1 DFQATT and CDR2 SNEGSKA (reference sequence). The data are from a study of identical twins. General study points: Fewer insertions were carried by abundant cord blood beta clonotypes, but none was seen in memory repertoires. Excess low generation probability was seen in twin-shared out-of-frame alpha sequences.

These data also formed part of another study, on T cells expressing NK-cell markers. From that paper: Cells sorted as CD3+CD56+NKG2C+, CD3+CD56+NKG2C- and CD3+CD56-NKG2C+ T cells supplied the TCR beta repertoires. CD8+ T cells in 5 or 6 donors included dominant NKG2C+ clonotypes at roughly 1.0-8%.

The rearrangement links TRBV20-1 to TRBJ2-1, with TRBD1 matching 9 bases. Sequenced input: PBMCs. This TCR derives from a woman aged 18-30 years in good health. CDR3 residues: CSGWVLTGGNEQFF. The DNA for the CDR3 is TGCAGCGGGTGGGTGCTGACAGGGGGGAATGAGCAGTTCTTC.